This entry concerns a single T cell receptor (beta chain). Trimming removed 6 bases from V and 5 bases from J; junction bases left unmatched: 7. The germline V gene has CDR1 SGHNT and CDR2 YYREEE (reference sequence). CDR3 length: 15 amino acids. This sample stems from a study of T cell responses to AZD1222 COVID-19 vaccine. Study-level background: Second-dose schedules of about 4 or about 12 weeks were combined.

Profiled with immunoSEQ multiplex PCR; TCRdb holds only in-frame clones, not every one. The sample has around 160,000 clones; 88% are singletons. This receptor was identified in an adult in good health. The chain is built from TRBV5-4 and TRBJ1-6, with TRBD1 identical over 8 bases. The material sequenced was peripheral blood, taken on day 0 of AZD1222 vaccination. The CDR3 here is CASNRQGANNSPLHF. The CDR3 region has the DNA TGTGCCAGCAACCGGCAGGGGGCAAATAATTCACCCCTCCACTTT.